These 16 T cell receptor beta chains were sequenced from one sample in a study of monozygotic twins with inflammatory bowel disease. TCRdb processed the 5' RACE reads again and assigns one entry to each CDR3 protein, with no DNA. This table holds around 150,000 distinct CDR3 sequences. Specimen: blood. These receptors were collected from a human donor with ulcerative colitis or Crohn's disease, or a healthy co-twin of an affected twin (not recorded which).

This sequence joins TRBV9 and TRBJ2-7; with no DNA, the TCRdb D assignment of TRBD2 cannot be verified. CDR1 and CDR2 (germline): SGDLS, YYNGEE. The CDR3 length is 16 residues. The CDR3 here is CASSVGVAGSSYEQYF.

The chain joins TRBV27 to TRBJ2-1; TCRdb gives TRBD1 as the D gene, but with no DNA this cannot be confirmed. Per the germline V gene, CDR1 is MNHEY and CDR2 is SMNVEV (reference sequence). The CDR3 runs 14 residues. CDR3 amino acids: CASSSWTSAHEQFF.

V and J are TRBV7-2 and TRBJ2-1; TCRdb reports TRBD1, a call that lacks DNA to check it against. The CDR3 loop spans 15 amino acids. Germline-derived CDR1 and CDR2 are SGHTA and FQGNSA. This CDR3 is CASSPVSAGLGEQFF.

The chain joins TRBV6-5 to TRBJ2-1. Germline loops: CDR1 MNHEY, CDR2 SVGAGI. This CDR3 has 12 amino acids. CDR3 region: CASSWGYNEQFF.

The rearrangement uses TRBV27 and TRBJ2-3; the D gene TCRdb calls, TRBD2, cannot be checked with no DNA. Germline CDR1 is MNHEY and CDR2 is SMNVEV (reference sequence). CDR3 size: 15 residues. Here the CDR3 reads CASSLMSGRTDTQYF.

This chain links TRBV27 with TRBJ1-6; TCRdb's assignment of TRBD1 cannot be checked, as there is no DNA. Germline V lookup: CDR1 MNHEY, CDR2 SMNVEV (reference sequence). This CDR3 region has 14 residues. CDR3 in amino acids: CASTPRGQYSPLHF.

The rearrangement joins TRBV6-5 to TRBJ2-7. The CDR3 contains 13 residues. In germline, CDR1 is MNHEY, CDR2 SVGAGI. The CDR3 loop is CASSYGDIYEQYF.

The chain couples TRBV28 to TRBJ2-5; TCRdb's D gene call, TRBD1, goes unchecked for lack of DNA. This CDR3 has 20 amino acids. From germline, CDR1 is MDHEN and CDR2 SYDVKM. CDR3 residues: CASSLGPLSPDRGLPKTQYF. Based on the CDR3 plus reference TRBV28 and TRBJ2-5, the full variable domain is DVKVTQSSRYLVKRTGEKVFLECVQDMDHENMFWYRQDPGLGLRLIYFSYDVKMKEKGDIPEGYSVSREKKERFSLILESASTNQTSMYLCASSLGPLSPDRGLPKTQYFGPGTRLLVL.

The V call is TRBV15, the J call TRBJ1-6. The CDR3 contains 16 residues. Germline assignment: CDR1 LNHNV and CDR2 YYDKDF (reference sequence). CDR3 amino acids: CATSRVPPGFNSPLHF.

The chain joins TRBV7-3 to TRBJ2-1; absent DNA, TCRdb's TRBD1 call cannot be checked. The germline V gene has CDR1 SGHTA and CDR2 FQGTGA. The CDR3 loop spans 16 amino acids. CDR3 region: CASSPSGDRPYNEQFF.

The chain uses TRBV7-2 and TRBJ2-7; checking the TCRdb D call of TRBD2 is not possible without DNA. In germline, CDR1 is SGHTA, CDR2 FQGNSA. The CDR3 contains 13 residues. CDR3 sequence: CASRDGLFYEQYF.

CDR3 residues: CASSYAGTSGGSSYNEQFF. This chain uses TRBV6-5 with TRBJ2-1; TCRdb gives TRBD2 as the D gene, but with no DNA this cannot be confirmed. The CDR3 totals 19 residues. Per the germline V gene, CDR1 is MNHEY and CDR2 is SVGAGI.

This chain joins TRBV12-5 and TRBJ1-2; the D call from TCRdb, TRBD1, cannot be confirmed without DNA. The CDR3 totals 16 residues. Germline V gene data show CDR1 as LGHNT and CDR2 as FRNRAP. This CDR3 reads CASGPPGETIIGGYTF.

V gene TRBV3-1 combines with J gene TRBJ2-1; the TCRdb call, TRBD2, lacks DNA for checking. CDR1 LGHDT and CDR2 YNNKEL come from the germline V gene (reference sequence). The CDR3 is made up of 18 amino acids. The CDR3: CASSRGGTGLAGDNEQFF.

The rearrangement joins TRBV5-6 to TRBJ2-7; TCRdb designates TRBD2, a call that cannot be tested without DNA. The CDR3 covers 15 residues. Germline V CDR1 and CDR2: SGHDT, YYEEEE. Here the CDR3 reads CASSQGGRAYYEQYF.

The CDR3 sequence is CASSLLMQGDGTDTQYF. The V gene is TRBV5-1, the J gene TRBJ2-3; the TCRdb D gene call, TRBD1, has no DNA to confirm it. This CDR3 region has 17 residues. Germline values: CDR1 SGHRS, CDR2 YFSETQ.